The TCR beta chain under discussion was sequenced for a study of blood T cell repertoires in COVID-19. This clone was seen once. Original handling: Amplification with reference gene primers provided the estimates of nucleated cell counts. Sequencing used immunoSEQ multiplex PCR; TCRdb keeps in-frame clones, though not all of them. The V and J calls and the clone size are those of that table, but D and trimming were determined from the DNA. The table has about 220,000 clones, roughly 82% seen once. CDR1 and CDR2 from the germline V gene are MDHEN and SYDVKM. V dropped 5 bases and J dropped 3 bases, with 17 bases sitting between them. The CDR3 contains 16 residues.

The sequenced material came from peripheral blood. This receptor was identified in a man between 50 and 59 years old with active or convalescent COVID-19. This rearrangement joins TRBV28 to TRBJ1-5; no clear D gene. CDR3 in amino acids: CASSQTRFSFNQPQHF. DNA of the CDR3: TGTGCCAGCAGTCAGACACGTTTTTCCTTCAATCAGCCCCAGCATTTT.